This record concerns one TCR beta chain sequence. Its antigen remains unidentified. CDR3 size: 17 residues. Germline V gene sequence: CDR1 LNHDA, CDR2 SQIVND (reference sequence). The J segment lost 1 base and the V segment lost 7 bases, leaving 12 bases of the junction unmatched. This record comes from a study of regulatory T cells in long-lasting Graves disease. Study context: By definition, persistent Graves' disease involved antithyroid drugs for over 5 years alongside positive TSH receptor antibodies.

Stated time point: persistent/refractory GD, antithyroid drugs over 5 years with positive TRAb. RNA from PBMCs was the source of the TCR library. Library construction for TCR beta used iRepertoire HTBI primers and Arm-PCR of CDR3 regions. TCRdb reanalysed the multiplex PCR reads using MiXCR and keeps one entry per CDR3 protein. The sample gives 300,000 to 350,000 distinct CDR3 sequences, around a fifth of which show up once; less than 35% is in the top ten. Study observations and caveats: Persistent cases of Graves' showed reduced TCR diversity relative to newly diagnosed patients. Segments TRBV28, TRBJ1-2 and TRBJ2-5 showed preferential usage in persistent disease.

The clonotype originates from a female donor with Graves disease. The rearrangement joins TRBV19 to TRBJ1-5; TRBD1 matches at 8 bases. The input for sequencing was peripheral blood mononuclear cells (PBMCs), taken when the disease was refractory, from a patient treated with antithyroid drugs. CDR3 coding DNA: TGTGCCAGTACCTCGCCAAGGACAGGGTCCAGCAATCAGCCCCAGCATTTT. Protein product: CASTSPRTGSSNQPQHF.